These T cell receptor beta chains were read from a single sample in a study of blood T cell repertoires in COVID-19. Method: immunoSEQ multiplex PCR; TCRdb's copy keeps in-frame clones and lacks some. The table has tens of thousands of clones, 90% seen once. The sequencing input was peripheral blood. Receptors were obtained from a woman in her thirties or forties with active COVID-19. Each CDR3 is given with its conserved first and last residue. A D gene is named only where the DNA matches it firmly. Expanded clones are given a class, and other clones once, few, many or no size at all.

.,TRBJ1-2,.,TRBV18,TGTGCCAGCTCACCCCAGGGTTCCGATGGCTACACCTTC,CASSPQGSDGYTF
TRBD2,TRBJ2-3,.,TRBV11-3,TGTGCCAGCAGCATGACTAGCGGGGGGGCGGACGGATCCGATACGCAGTATTTT,CASSMTSGGADGSDTQYF
TRBD2,TRBJ2-1,.,TRBV29-1,TGCAGCGTTGAGGCTAGCGGGGGACGACAGTTCTTC,CSVEASGGRQFF
.,TRBJ2-2,.,TRBV5-1,TGCGCCAGCACCCCCCCGGGGACGGGGGCGAACACCGGGGAGCTGTTTTTT,CASTPPGTGANTGELFF
TRBD1,TRBJ2-1,.,TRBV6-1,TGTGCCAGCAGTGAAAATTTGGGGACAGCCTACAATGAGCAGTTCTTC,CASSENLGTAYNEQFF
TRBD1,TRBJ1-5,.,TRBV6-2/TRBV6-3,TGTGCCAGCAGTTCACAGGGGTCCGGCAATCAGCCCCAGCATTTT,CASSSQGSGNQPQHF
TRBD2,TRBJ2-3,.,TRBV4-2,TGTGCCAGCAGCCAAGTGGGGCGGGGGGGCACAGATACGCAGTATTTT,CASSQVGRGGTDTQYF
TRBD2,TRBJ2-5,.,TRBV19,TGTGCCAGTAATCCTATGCGGGGGGAGACCCAGTACTTC,CASNPMRGETQYF
.,TRBJ2-2,.,TRBV15,TGTGCCACCAGCCCCCGACGCGGGGTCAACACCGGGGAGCTGTTTTTT,CATSPRRGVNTGELFF
.,TRBJ1-2,few,TRBV4-2,TGTGCCAGCAGCCAAGTCCGGACAGCCTATGGCTACACCTTC,CASSQVRTAYGYTF
.,TRBJ1-1,few,TRBV12-3/TRBV12-4,TGTGCCAGCAGTTATGGGGCGAACACTGAAGCTTTCTTT,CASSYGANTEAFF
TRBD1,TRBJ2-6,.,TRBV5-5,TGTGCCAGCAGCCCGCGGGGACAGGGGGGCTCTGGGGCCAACGTCCTGACTTTC,CASSPRGQGGSGANVLTF
TRBD1,TRBJ2-7,.,TRBV11-2,TGTGCCAGCAGCCGGGACAGGCTCTCCTACGAGCAGTACTTC,CASSRDRLSYEQYF